These T cell receptor beta chains were read from a single sample in a study of blood T cell repertoires in COVID-19. The method was immunoSEQ multiplex PCR; TCRdb's version includes in-frame clones alone and lacks a portion of them. The sample holds 300,000 to 400,000 clones, roughly nine tenths seen once. The sample taken for sequencing was PBMCs or T cells enriched from blood (not recorded which). These receptors were collected from a man aged 60 to 69 who had recovered from COVID-19. Both conserved end residues are part of each CDR3. The D gene is left open where the match is weak. The size of a clone is reported for some rows only, either as once, few or many, or as a class for expanded clones.

J gene: TRBJ1-2
D gene: .
clone size: .
V gene: TRBV10-3
CDR3 DNA: TGTGCCATCAGTGAGAGCAACTATGGCTACACCTTC
CDR3 protein: CAISESNYGYTF

J gene: TRBJ2-1
D gene: .
clone size: .
V gene: TRBV28
CDR3 DNA: TGTGCCTCCCAGGGGGGAGGCGCCTACAATGAGCAGTTCTTC
CDR3 protein: CASQGGGAYNEQFF

J gene: TRBJ2-1
D gene: TRBD1
clone size: .
V gene: TRBV18
CDR3 DNA: TGTGCCAGCTCACCGACTATATATCTCGGGGGGACAGGGATAGGCAATGAGCAGTTCTTC
CDR3 protein: CASSPTIYLGGTGIGNEQFF

J gene: TRBJ1-1
D gene: .
clone size: .
V gene: TRBV6-5
CDR3 DNA: TGTGCCAGCAAAGCCCGGGAAACTGAAGCTTTCTTT
CDR3 protein: CASKARETEAFF

J gene: TRBJ2-3
D gene: .
clone size: .
V gene: TRBV5-8
CDR3 DNA: TGTGCCAGCAGTTTCGGACAAATCAGCACAGATACGCAGTATTTT
CDR3 protein: CASSFGQISTDTQYF

J gene: TRBJ2-7
D gene: .
clone size: .
V gene: TRBV6-6
CDR3 DNA: TGTGCCAGCAGTTACGACTACTACGAGCAGTACTTC
CDR3 protein: CASSYDYYEQYF

J gene: TRBJ2-2
D gene: TRBD2
clone size: .
V gene: TRBV3-1/TRBV3-2
CDR3 DNA: TGTGCCAGCAGCCAAGCTGGCCTAGCGGGAACCGGGGAGCTGTTTTTT
CDR3 protein: CASSQAGLAGTGELFF

J gene: TRBJ2-1
D gene: TRBD1
clone size: .
V gene: TRBV7-2
CDR3 DNA: TGTGCCAGCAGCAAAAGGGACAGGGACTACAATGAGCAGTTCTTC
CDR3 protein: CASSKRDRDYNEQFF

J gene: TRBJ1-4
D gene: .
clone size: .
V gene: TRBV12-3/TRBV12-4
CDR3 DNA: TGTGCCAGCAGCCCGCCCGGGGAAAAACTGTTTTTT
CDR3 protein: CASSPPGEKLFF

J gene: TRBJ2-5
D gene: TRBD1
clone size: .
V gene: TRBV5-4
CDR3 DNA: TGTGCCAGCAGCTTGGGAGGGACAGGGGGGCAAGAGACCCAGTACTTC
CDR3 protein: CASSLGGTGGQETQYF

J gene: TRBJ2-3
D gene: .
clone size: .
V gene: TRBV11-2
CDR3 DNA: TGTGCCAGCAGCTTCCCGGGACTTAGGGGCACAGATACGCAGTATTTT
CDR3 protein: CASSFPGLRGTDTQYF

J gene: TRBJ1-2
D gene: TRBD1
clone size: once
V gene: TRBV7-9
CDR3 DNA: TGTGCCAGCAGCGCAGCGACCGGGACAGGGACTTCTGGAGGCTACACCTTC
CDR3 protein: CASSAATGTGTSGGYTF

J gene: TRBJ2-3
D gene: .
clone size: .
V gene: TRBV19
CDR3 DNA: TGTGCCAGTAGTAGTGGGGGGACTAGCACAGATACGCAGTATTTT
CDR3 protein: CASSSGGTSTDTQYF

J gene: TRBJ1-2
D gene: .
clone size: .
V gene: TRBV9
CDR3 DNA: TGTGCCAGCAGCGTAGGGTCGCAGGCTAACTATGGCTACACCTTC
CDR3 protein: CASSVGSQANYGYTF

J gene: TRBJ2-7
D gene: .
clone size: .
V gene: TRBV29-1
CDR3 DNA: TGCAGCGTCGCCGGGGTCTCCTACGAGCAGTACTTC
CDR3 protein: CSVAGVSYEQYF

J gene: TRBJ1-2
D gene: .
clone size: .
V gene: TRBV7-8
CDR3 DNA: TGTGCCAGCAGCTTGAGCAGGAACTATGGCTACACCTTC
CDR3 protein: CASSLSRNYGYTF

J gene: TRBJ2-2
D gene: .
clone size: .
V gene: TRBV15
CDR3 DNA: TGTGCCACCAGCACCGGGACAACCGGGGAGCTGTTTTTT
CDR3 protein: CATSTGTTGELFF

J gene: TRBJ1-1
D gene: .
clone size: .
V gene: TRBV29-1
CDR3 DNA: TGCAGCGTCCGACCGGGTCGGACTGAAGCTTTCTTT
CDR3 protein: CSVRPGRTEAFF

J gene: TRBJ2-2
D gene: .
clone size: .
V gene: TRBV3-1/TRBV3-2
CDR3 DNA: TGTGCCAGCAGCCAAGCGATGCGTTCTAGAGCAAGCGGGGAGCTGTTTTTT
CDR3 protein: CASSQAMRSRASGELFF

J gene: TRBJ1-1
D gene: .
clone size: .
V gene: TRBV11-3
CDR3 DNA: TGTGCCAGCAGCTTAGACGACGACAGGACGAACACTGAAGCTTTCTTT
CDR3 protein: CASSLDDDRTNTEAFF

J gene: TRBJ1-2
D gene: TRBD1
clone size: .
V gene: TRBV18
CDR3 DNA: TGTGCCAGCTCACCAACAGGGGACAGGTACTATGGCTACACCTTC
CDR3 protein: CASSPTGDRYYGYTF

J gene: TRBJ2-3
D gene: .
clone size: once
V gene: TRBV6-4
CDR3 DNA: TGTGCCATCAAGGACAATCCCGACACAGATACGCAGTATTTT
CDR3 protein: CAIKDNPDTDTQYF

J gene: TRBJ2-5
D gene: TRBD2
clone size: .
V gene: TRBV2
CDR3 DNA: TGTGCCAGCAGACCCGGGACTAGCGGGAGATCTGCCCAAGAGACCCAGTACTTC
CDR3 protein: CASRPGTSGRSAQETQYF

J gene: TRBJ2-2
D gene: .
clone size: .
V gene: TRBV21-1
CDR3 DNA: TGTGCCAGCAGCATTTGGCCTCCGGGACTAGCGGGGGGGTCGAACACCGGGGAGCTGTTTTTT
CDR3 protein: CASSIWPPGLAGGSNTGELFF

J gene: TRBJ1-4
D gene: .
clone size: once
V gene: TRBV30
CDR3 DNA: TGTGCCTGGAGGGACAGCCGGGAAAAACTGTTTTTT
CDR3 protein: CAWRDSREKLFF

J gene: TRBJ1-1
D gene: TRBD1
clone size: .
V gene: TRBV5-6
CDR3 DNA: TGTGCCAGCAGCTGGGGACAGGGAAACACTGAAGCTTTCTTT
CDR3 protein: CASSWGQGNTEAFF

J gene: TRBJ1-1
D gene: .
clone size: .
V gene: TRBV13
CDR3 DNA: TGTGCCAGCAGCTTCAGCGAGATTAGGGAAGCTTTCTTT
CDR3 protein: CASSFSEIREAFF

J gene: TRBJ2-3
D gene: .
clone size: .
V gene: TRBV5-5
CDR3 DNA: TGTGCCAGCAGCTTGAAAGCCGGCACAGATACGCAGTATTTT
CDR3 protein: CASSLKAGTDTQYF

J gene: TRBJ1-6
D gene: TRBD1
clone size: .
V gene: TRBV27
CDR3 DNA: TGTGCCAGCAGTTTATCCGAGGACAGGTTTGATTCACCCCTCCACTTT
CDR3 protein: CASSLSEDRFDSPLHF

J gene: TRBJ2-3
D gene: .
clone size: once
V gene: TRBV5-1
CDR3 DNA: TGCGCCAGCAGCTTGGGACGGGAGTTAAATACGCAGTATTTT
CDR3 protein: CASSLGRELNTQYF

J gene: TRBJ2-1
D gene: .
clone size: .
V gene: TRBV9
CDR3 DNA: TGTGCCAGCAGCGTAGCGGGAATCTCTAACAATGAGCAGTTCTTC
CDR3 protein: CASSVAGISNNEQFF

J gene: TRBJ2-7
D gene: TRBD1
clone size: few
V gene: TRBV6-5
CDR3 DNA: TGTGCCAGCAGAATACCAGGACAGGGGGCCTACGAGCAGTACTTC
CDR3 protein: CASRIPGQGAYEQYF

J gene: TRBJ2-1
D gene: .
clone size: .
V gene: TRBV9
CDR3 DNA: TGTGCCAGCAGCGTACTAGGACTACCCAATGAGCAGTTCTTC
CDR3 protein: CASSVLGLPNEQFF

J gene: TRBJ1-4
D gene: TRBD1
clone size: .
V gene: TRBV7-8
CDR3 DNA: TGTGCCAGCAGCAAACAGGGGGCGCGGGATGAAAAACTGTTTTTT
CDR3 protein: CASSKQGARDEKLFF

J gene: TRBJ2-1
D gene: TRBD1
clone size: once
V gene: TRBV11-1
CDR3 DNA: TGTGCCAGCGGCACTCGTTCGACAGGGAATGAGCAGTTCTTC
CDR3 protein: CASGTRSTGNEQFF

J gene: TRBJ2-3
D gene: .
clone size: .
V gene: TRBV9
CDR3 DNA: TGTGCCAGCAGCGTAGCGCTTCGGGGGTCGCAGTATTTT
CDR3 protein: CASSVALRGSQYF

J gene: TRBJ1-1
D gene: .
clone size: .
V gene: TRBV19
CDR3 DNA: TGTGCCAGTAGTATCGGGTTGGGAAGAGGGGGGAACACTGAAGCTTTCTTT
CDR3 protein: CASSIGLGRGGNTEAFF

J gene: TRBJ2-1
D gene: .
clone size: .
V gene: TRBV4-1
CDR3 DNA: TGCGCCAGCAGCCAAGAGCCTACTTACAATGAGCAGTTCTTC
CDR3 protein: CASSQEPTYNEQFF

J gene: TRBJ2-2
D gene: .
clone size: .
V gene: TRBV7-7
CDR3 DNA: TGTGCTAGCAGCTTAGATTGGAACCCAGGGCGAAACGGGGAGCTGTTTTTT
CDR3 protein: CASSLDWNPGRNGELFF

J gene: TRBJ2-1
D gene: TRBD2
clone size: .
V gene: TRBV6-4
CDR3 DNA: TGTGCCAGCAGTGAGCATCCTCTAGCGGGAACGCTCAATGAGCAGTTCTTC
CDR3 protein: CASSEHPLAGTLNEQFF

J gene: TRBJ2-1
D gene: .
clone size: .
V gene: TRBV7-3
CDR3 DNA: TGTGCCAGCAGCTTACCAGGGCGCAGCTCCTACAATGAGCAGTTCTTC
CDR3 protein: CASSLPGRSSYNEQFF

J gene: TRBJ1-3
D gene: .
clone size: .
V gene: TRBV7-9
CDR3 DNA: TGTGCCAGCAGCAACCTGGGAGTTGGAAACACCATATATTTT
CDR3 protein: CASSNLGVGNTIYF

J gene: TRBJ2-2
D gene: TRBD1
clone size: .
V gene: TRBV6-5
CDR3 DNA: TGTGCCAGCAGGAGGACAGGGCACGGGGAGCTGTTTTTT
CDR3 protein: CASRRTGHGELFF

J gene: TRBJ1-5
D gene: .
clone size: .
V gene: TRBV7-2
CDR3 DNA: TGTGCCAGCAGCCCGACTCCAAGCAATCAGCCCCAGCATTTT
CDR3 protein: CASSPTPSNQPQHF

J gene: TRBJ2-2
D gene: TRBD2
clone size: .
V gene: TRBV4-1
CDR3 DNA: TGCGCCAGCAGCCAAGATCCTGCCAGCGGGAGACACACCGGGGAGCTGTTTTTT
CDR3 protein: CASSQDPASGRHTGELFF

J gene: TRBJ1-1
D gene: .
clone size: .
V gene: TRBV25-1
CDR3 DNA: TGTGCCAGCAGTGAAAGTTACATGAACACTGAAGCTTTCTTT
CDR3 protein: CASSESYMNTEAFF

J gene: TRBJ2-7
D gene: .
clone size: .
V gene: TRBV6-5
CDR3 DNA: TGTGCCAGCAGGGGGCCCGGATCCGCCGAGCAGTACTTC
CDR3 protein: CASRGPGSAEQYF

J gene: TRBJ1-4
D gene: TRBD1
clone size: .
V gene: TRBV19
CDR3 DNA: TGTGCCAGTAGAGAACAGGGGGACAGTGAAAAACTGTTTTTT
CDR3 protein: CASREQGDSEKLFF

J gene: TRBJ1-5
D gene: .
clone size: .
V gene: TRBV7-9
CDR3 DNA: TGTGCCATTGGGGCCGGCGGGCCCCAGCATTTT
CDR3 protein: CAIGAGGPQHF

J gene: TRBJ2-2
D gene: .
clone size: .
V gene: TRBV7-8
CDR3 DNA: TGTGCCAGCAGCCCAGACTCATTAGCGAACACCGGGGAGCTGTTTTTT
CDR3 protein: CASSPDSLANTGELFF

J gene: TRBJ1-6
D gene: TRBD1
clone size: .
V gene: TRBV30
CDR3 DNA: TGTGCCTGGAATCGAACCGGGACAGGTTGGGTCTACTATAATTCACCCCTCCACTTT
CDR3 protein: CAWNRTGTGWVYYNSPLHF

J gene: TRBJ2-5
D gene: .
clone size: .
V gene: TRBV29-1
CDR3 DNA: TGCAGCGGAGGAGAGGAGACCCAGTACTTC
CDR3 protein: CSGGEETQYF

J gene: TRBJ1-6
D gene: TRBD1
clone size: .
V gene: TRBV7-2
CDR3 DNA: TGTGCCAGCAGCTTAGGTAACAGGGGGCGGAATTCACCCCTCCACTTT
CDR3 protein: CASSLGNRGRNSPLHF

J gene: TRBJ1-2
D gene: .
clone size: .
V gene: TRBV7-9
CDR3 DNA: TGTGCCAGCAGCCTCCCTACCGCCGCCAGGGGCTATGGCTACACCTTC
CDR3 protein: CASSLPTAARGYGYTF

J gene: TRBJ1-1
D gene: .
clone size: .
V gene: TRBV3-1/TRBV3-2
CDR3 DNA: TGTGCCAGCAGCCATAACAGTCCGAACACTGAAGCTTTCTTT
CDR3 protein: CASSHNSPNTEAFF

J gene: TRBJ1-5
D gene: .
clone size: once
V gene: TRBV5-1
CDR3 DNA: TGCGCCAGCAGCTTGTGGGGCGGGGATCAGCCCCAGCATTTT
CDR3 protein: CASSLWGGDQPQHF

J gene: TRBJ2-5
D gene: .
clone size: .
V gene: TRBV3-1/TRBV3-2
CDR3 DNA: TGTGCCAGCAGCAACGATCGGTCGGAGACCCAGTACTTC
CDR3 protein: CASSNDRSETQYF

J gene: TRBJ2-1
D gene: .
clone size: .
V gene: TRBV7-3
CDR3 DNA: TGTGCCAGCAGCTTACGGGGTTACAATGAGCAGTTCTTC
CDR3 protein: CASSLRGYNEQFF

J gene: TRBJ2-1
D gene: TRBD2
clone size: .
V gene: TRBV9
CDR3 DNA: TGTGCCAGCAGCCCATATAGCGGGGGGGCGATCCATGAGCAGTTCTTC
CDR3 protein: CASSPYSGGAIHEQFF

J gene: TRBJ2-7
D gene: .
clone size: .
V gene: TRBV30
CDR3 DNA: TGTGCCTGGAGTGTCAACTACGAGCAGTACTTC
CDR3 protein: CAWSVNYEQYF